Presented here are 5 T cell receptor beta chains from one specimen sequenced in a study of OX40 agonist ivuxolimab in advanced cancers. The protocol was immunoSEQ multiplex PCR, while the TCRdb copy is restricted to in-frame clones and leaves out a portion. The sample has over 8,500 clones; roughly nine tenths are singletons. The specimen comprised CD4+ or CD8+ T cells sorted from blood, sampled in a trial of the OX40 agonist ivuxolimab. The source is an adult with an advanced solid tumor such as melanoma, head and neck, liver or kidney cancer.

This clone was detected a few times. The gene calls are TRBV4-2 and TRBJ2-7, with TRBD2 identical over 8 bases. Germline V gene data show CDR1 as LGHNA and CDR2 as YNFKEQ. The CDR3 runs to 15 residues. With 1 base clipped from V and 6 bases from J, the junction kept 8 bases outside the gene matches. CDR3 in amino acids: CASSQGGSGKAEQYF. CDR3 in DNA: TGTGCCAGCAGCCAAGGCGGTAGCGGGAAGGCCGAGCAGTACTTC.

The J gene is TRBJ2-1, the V gene TRBV7-9, with TRBD1 matching over 7 bases. Trimming at V came to 8 bases and at J to 7 bases, leaving 5 bases not matched to a gene. Germline values: CDR1 SEHNR, CDR2 FQNEAQ (reference sequence). CDR3 length: 12 amino acids. CDR3 DNA sequence: TGTGCCAGCCGGACAGGTGGGAATGAGCAGTTCTTC. This sequence encodes CASRTGGNEQFF.

The chain joins TRBV30 to TRBJ1-5; a weak D match, TRBD1 (5 bases). The CDR3 extends over 15 amino acids. Trimming left V 3 bases short and J 2 bases short, with 14 bases between. In germline, CDR1 is GTSNPN, CDR2 SVGIG (reference sequence). DNA of the CDR3: TGTGCCTGGAGGGACGGGGCGGGCGGCAATCAGCCCCAGCATTTT. Translation gives CAWRDGAGGNQPQHF. The whole variable domain, filled in from reference TRBV30 and TRBJ1-5, reads SQTIHQWPATLVQPVGSPLSLECTVEGTSNPNLYWYRQAAGRGLQLLFYSVGIGQISSEVPQNLSASRPQDRQFILSSKKLLLSDSGFYLCAWRDGAGGNQPQHFGDGTRLSIL.

The rearrangement links TRBV28 to TRBJ1-3, with 8 bases that match TRBD1. Germline CDR1 reads MDHEN; CDR2 reads SYDVKM. CDR3 length: 16 residues. Unmatched junction bases numbered 7, after V lost 6 bases and J lost 0 bases. The CDR3 DNA is TGTGCCAGCAGCCCGGGACAGGAAAACTCTGGAAACACCATATATTTT. This encodes CASSPGQENSGNTIYF.

The V call is TRBV14, the J call TRBJ2-1; no reliable D call. Germline-derived CDR1 and CDR2 are SGHDN and FVKESK. This CDR3 spans 12 amino acids. The ends were cut back, 1 base at V and 9 bases at J, with 7 bases in the middle. The CDR3 coding sequence is TGTGCCAGCAGCCAAGTACTCGGTGAGCAGTTCTTC. Protein: CASSQVLGEQFF.